This T cell receptor (beta chain) comes out of a study of technical replicates of blood from several donors. This CDR3 comprises 13 residues. V was clipped by 1 base and J by 12 bases, with 15 bases between them. Germline V gives CDR1 SGHDN, CDR2 FVKESK. TCRdb's table, derived via immunoSEQ multiplex PCR, lists solely in-frame clones and lacks some. The data show around 8,000 clones, 75% to 90% seen once. This clone was found a few times. Sequenced sample: PBMCs. This receptor was obtained from a human donor in good health. The V gene is TRBV14, the J gene TRBJ1-1, with D perhaps TRBD1 (6 bases). CDR3: CASSQAVRGVPFF. CDR3 sequence (DNA): TGTGCCAGCAGCCAAGCGGTCAGGGGAGTACCTTTCTTT.